This T cell receptor beta chain emerged from a study of blood T cell repertoires in COVID-19. V was clipped by 1 base and J by 6 bases; unmatched bases: 8. CDR3 length equals 16 residues. Germline CDR1 is LNHNV and CDR2 is YYDKDF (reference sequence). Cohorts were determined from participant-reported clinical history. Using immunoSEQ multiplex PCR, the repertoire was profiled, and TCRdb retains in-frame clones only, with some absent. Of hundreds of thousands of clones listed, about 90% were seen once; the top ten hold around 1.7%. The chain couples TRBV15 to TRBJ2-3; 9 bases are shared with TRBD2. Material for sequencing was PBMCs or T cells enriched from blood (not recorded which). The source is a woman between 18 and 29 years old with acute COVID-19. CDR3 amino acids: CATSRAGGRAVDTQYF. The CDR3 DNA reads TGTGCCACCAGCAGAGCGGGCGGGAGGGCCGTCGATACGCAGTATTTT.